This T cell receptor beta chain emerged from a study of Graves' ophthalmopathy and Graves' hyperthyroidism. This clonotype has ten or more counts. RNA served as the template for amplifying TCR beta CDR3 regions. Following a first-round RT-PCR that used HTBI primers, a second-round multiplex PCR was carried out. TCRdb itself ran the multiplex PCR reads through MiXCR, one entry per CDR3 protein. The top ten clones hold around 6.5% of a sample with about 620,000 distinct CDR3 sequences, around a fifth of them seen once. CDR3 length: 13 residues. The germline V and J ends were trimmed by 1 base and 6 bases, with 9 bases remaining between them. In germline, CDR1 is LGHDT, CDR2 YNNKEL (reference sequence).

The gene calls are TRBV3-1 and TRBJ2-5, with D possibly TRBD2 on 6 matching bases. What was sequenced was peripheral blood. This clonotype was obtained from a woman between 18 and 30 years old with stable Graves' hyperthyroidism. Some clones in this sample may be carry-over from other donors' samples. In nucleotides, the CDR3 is TGTGCCAGCAGCCAAGGGAGGGGACAGACCCAGTACTTC. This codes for CASSQGRGQTQYF.